This T cell receptor (beta chain) is from a study of blood T cell repertoires in COVID-19. Looking at the study overall: T cells, B-cell-depleted T cells, or PBMCs provided the cDNA or gDNA that served as material.

Germline CDR1 SGHRS, CDR2 YFSETQ. The V gene end was trimmed by 4 bases and the J gene end by 1 base; junction bases not matched to a gene: 7. The CDR3 contains 15 residues. In the study's own analysis: Amplification of reference gene primers provided the estimated nucleated cell counts. Produced via immunoSEQ multiplex PCR; TCRdb's table is partial and in-frame only. That table supplies the V and J calls and clone size; D and trimming were determined from the DNA. Of roughly 93,000 clones listed, about 87% were seen once; the top ten hold more than 0.85%. The clonotype comes from a human donor in a cohort sampled during active COVID-19. This chain connects TRBV5-1 to TRBJ2-5, with TRBD2 identical over 7 bases. Specimen: peripheral blood. The CDR3 DNA reads TGCGCCAGCAGCCCGAGGCCTAGCGGCCAAGAGACCCAGTACTTC. Its protein product is CASSPRPSGQETQYF. Complete variable domain (other parts from reference TRBV5-1 and TRBJ2-5): KAGVTQTPRYLIKTRGQQVTLSCSPISGHRSVSWYQQTPGQGLQFLFEYFSETQRNKGNFPGRFSGRQFSNSRSEMNVSTLELGDSALYLCASSPRPSGQETQYFGPGTRLLVL.